The following is a T cell receptor (beta chain) sequence with its context. Its antigen remains unknown. Germline V gene lookup returns CDR1 GTSNPN and CDR2 SVGIG (reference sequence). The length of the CDR3 is 13 residues. The sample is drawn from a study of OX40 agonist ivuxolimab in advanced cancers. About the research overall: Patients with prior anti-PD-1, anti-PD-L1 or anti-CTLA-4 therapy were eligible; 35% to 50% had some. Study results and caveats: Determination of antigen specificity was not performed for the expanded peripheral T cells.

Sampling times: baseline, cycle 4 day 1, cycle 7 day 1. Profiling relied on immunoSEQ multiplex PCR, and the TCRdb table lists in-frame clones only, not all of them. In the table there are tens of thousands of clones, roughly 80% of which are singletons. This sequence originates from an adult with an advanced solid tumor such as melanoma, head and neck, liver or kidney cancer. The rearrangement uses TRBV30 and TRBJ2-5, with D maybe TRBD1 (5 bases). The J call may be faulty, since TRBJ2-7 better matches the DNA end. The sequences come from CD4+ or CD8+ T cells sorted from blood, collected in a trial of the OX40 agonist ivuxolimab. This chain's CDR3 is CAWSVQGGYEQYF. The CDR3 DNA is TGTGCCTGGAGTGTTCAGGGTGGATACGAGCAGTACTTC.